This TCR beta chain was captured in a study of OX40 agonist ivuxolimab in advanced cancers. Whole-study results and caveats: Dosing at 0.1 to 3.0 mg/kg was accompanied by clonal expansion of CD4+ and CD8+ blood T cells by week 6.

V lost 3 bases, J lost 4 bases, and 3 bases stayed unmatched. Germline V lookup: CDR1 LNHDA, CDR2 SQIVND (reference sequence). The CDR3 consists of 15 residues. In regard to this clone: Its matching antigen is unknown.

Sequencing used immunoSEQ multiplex PCR; TCRdb keeps in-frame clones, though not all of them. The table shows fewer than 35,000 clones, with 87% occurring only once. The receptor's source is an adult with an advanced solid tumor such as melanoma, head and neck, liver or kidney cancer. The starting material was CD4+ or CD8+ T cells sorted from blood, obtained in a trial of the OX40 agonist ivuxolimab. The V call is TRBV19, the J call TRBJ1-2, with 12 bases aligning to TRBD1. CDR3 sequence: CASSMGQGAVYGYTF. The CDR3 region has the DNA TGTGCCAGTAGTATGGGACAGGGGGCGGTCTATGGCTACACCTTC.